Listed below are T cell receptor beta chains from one sample, sequenced in a study of vaccination effects on CD4 cells after COVID-19. Sequencing used immunoSEQ multiplex PCR; TCRdb keeps in-frame clones, though not all of them. Here the sample spans 65,000 to 70,000 clones, roughly 80% being singletons. Their specific antigens are unknown. The material was CD4+ T cells from PBMCs cultured with HCoV-OC43 spike peptides, obtained after COVID-19 vaccination. All receptors derive from a human donor who received a COVID-19 vaccine. The CDR3 runs from the conserved cysteine through the conserved F or W. A D gene is named only where the DNA matches it firmly. Clone size is shown for a subset of rows, as once, few, many or a class of expanded clone.

j_call,v_call,cdr3_length,clone_size,d_call,cdr3_nt,cdr3_aa
TRBJ2-2,TRBV3-1/TRBV3-2,14,few,TRBD2,TGTGCCAGCAGCCACGGGACTATTGACGGGGAGCTGTTTTTT,CASSHGTIDGELFF
TRBJ1-2,TRBV5-1,15,NA,TRBD1,TGCGCCAGCCGTCTTACTTCAACAGGGGACTATGGCTACACCTTC,CASRLTSTGDYGYTF
TRBJ1-1,TRBV4-1,15,NA,NA,TGCGCCAGCAGCCAAGGTGGGTTGCCTCCACCTGAAGCTTTCTTT,CASSQGGLPPPEAFF
TRBJ1-5,TRBV19,15,NA,TRBD1,TGTGCCAGTACTCCAAGGGACAGGGGGGATCAGCCCCAGCATTTT,CASTPRDRGDQPQHF
TRBJ1-6,TRBV29-1,16,NA,NA,TGCAGCGTTGAAGATGGATGGGCCCCCCGTAATTCACCCCTCCACTTT,CSVEDGWAPRNSPLHF
TRBJ1-6,TRBV7-2,14,NA,NA,TGTGCCAGCAGCTTAGCGCCGGTGGGTTCACCCCTCCACTTT,CASSLAPVGSPLHF
TRBJ2-5,TRBV6-5,15,NA,NA,TGTGCCAGCAGTTACTCATCGCACCCTGAAGAGACCCAGTACTTC,CASSYSSHPEETQYF
TRBJ2-5,TRBV21-1,13,NA,NA,TGTGCCAGCAGCAAAGAACAGGGGAAGACCCAGTACTTC,CASSKEQGKTQYF
TRBJ2-2,TRBV2,13,NA,NA,TGTGCCAGCAGTGACAGATACACCGGGGAGCTGTTTTTT,CASSDRYTGELFF
TRBJ2-3,TRBV5-6,13,NA,NA,TGTGCCAGCAGCTTTCAGGAGGCCGATACGCAGTATTTT,CASSFQEADTQYF
TRBJ1-1,TRBV3-1/TRBV3-2,14,NA,TRBD1,TGTGCCAGCAGCGATCGGGACAGGGGGCTTGAAGCTTTCTTT,CASSDRDRGLEAFF
TRBJ2-3,TRBV4-1,16,NA,NA,TGCGCCAGCAGCCGACTTCCTAGCGAGAGCACAGATACGCAGTATTTT,CASSRLPSESTDTQYF